This TCR beta chain was sequenced during a study of blood T cell repertoires in COVID-19. At the level of the study: From the United States, Italy and Spain came samples of acute and convalescent COVID-19.

Participants came from under 30 US areas, aged about 18 to 89 years. Membership in each cohort depended on participant-reported clinical history. Trimming at V came to 8 bases and at J to 9 bases, leaving 11 bases not matched to a gene. The length of the CDR3 is 14 residues. Germline V CDR1 and CDR2: SGHRS, YFSETQ. In the source study's methods: Nucleated cell number was recorded as an estimate derived from reference gene primer amplification. Sequenced by immunoSEQ multiplex PCR; TCRdb stores in-frame clones only, minus some. V, J and clone size were drawn from that table, and D and trimming were deduced from the DNA. The sample lists 360,000 or so clones, over 85% seen once, with 1.7% in the top ten.

Sequenced material: PBMCs or T cells enriched from blood (not recorded which). This chain connects TRBV5-1 to TRBJ1-6, with 7 bases lining up with TRBD1. This TCR derives from a woman younger than 45 who had recovered from COVID-19. CDR3 nucleotides: TGCGCCAGTCGTCCGACAGGGACGGGTTCACCCCTCCACTTT. This translates into CASRPTGTGSPLHF.